The T cell receptor (beta chain) under discussion was sequenced for a study of response to subunit inactivated influenza vaccine. V was clipped by 5 bases and J by 1 base, with 7 bases between them. This CDR3 has 13 amino acids. The germline V gene has CDR1 KGHDR and CDR2 SFDVKD. TCRdb independently ran MiXCR on the RT-PCR reads; one entry per CDR3 protein. The sample carries 650,000 to 800,000 distinct CDR3 sequences, approximately 14% recorded once. Study findings and constraints: Authors suggested each seasonal influenza vaccination recruits few new T cells.

Concerning this clonotype itself: Antigen unknown.

The V call is TRBV24-1, the J call TRBJ2-5; D not resolved. The material was PBMCs from blood, obtained roughly 15 days before vaccination. The sequence came from a man aged 50-59 years who received an inactivated influenza vaccine. CDR3 DNA sequence: TGTGCCACCAGTGTGTCAGCCCAAGAGACCCAGTACTTC. Translating it yields CATSVSAQETQYF.